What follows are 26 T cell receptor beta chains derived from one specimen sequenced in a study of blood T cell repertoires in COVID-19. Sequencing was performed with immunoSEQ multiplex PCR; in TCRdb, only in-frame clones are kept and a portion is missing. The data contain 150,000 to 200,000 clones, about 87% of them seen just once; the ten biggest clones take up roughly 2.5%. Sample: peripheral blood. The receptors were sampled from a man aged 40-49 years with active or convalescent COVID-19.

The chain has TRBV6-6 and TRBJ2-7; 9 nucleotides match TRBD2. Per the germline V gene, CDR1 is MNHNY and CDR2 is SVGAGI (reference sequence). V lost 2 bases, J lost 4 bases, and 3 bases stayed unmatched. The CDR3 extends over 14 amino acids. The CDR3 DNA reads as TGTGCCAGCAGTTACGAGCTAGCGGGGTACGAGCAGTACTTC. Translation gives CASSYELAGYEQYF.

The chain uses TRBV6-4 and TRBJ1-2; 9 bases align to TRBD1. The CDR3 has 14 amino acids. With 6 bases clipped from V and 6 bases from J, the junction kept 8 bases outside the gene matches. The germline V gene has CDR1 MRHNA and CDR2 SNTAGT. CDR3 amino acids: CASSPGTGRDGYTF. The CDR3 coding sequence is TGTGCCAGCAGCCCCGGGACAGGGAGGGATGGCTACACCTTC.

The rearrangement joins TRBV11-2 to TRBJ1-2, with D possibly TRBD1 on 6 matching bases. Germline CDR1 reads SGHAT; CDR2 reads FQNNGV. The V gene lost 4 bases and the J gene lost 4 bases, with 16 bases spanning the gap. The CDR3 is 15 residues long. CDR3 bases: TGTGCCAGCAGCTCCACCAGGGGAAAGGGCTATGGCTACACCTTC. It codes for CASSSTRGKGYGYTF.

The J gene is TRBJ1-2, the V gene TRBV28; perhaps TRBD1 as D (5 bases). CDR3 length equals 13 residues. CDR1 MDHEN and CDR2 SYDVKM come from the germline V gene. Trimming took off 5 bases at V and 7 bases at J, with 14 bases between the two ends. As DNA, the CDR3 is TGTGCCAGCAGTACCCGTGGGGCGTTTGGCTACACCTTC. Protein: CASSTRGAFGYTF.

CDR3 nucleotides: TGTGCCACCCGGGACAGGGGGACAGATACGCAGTATTTT. Its translation is CATRDRGTDTQYF. The chain employs TRBV10-3 and TRBJ2-3; 11 bases agree with TRBD1. Trimming cost V 10 bases and J 3 bases; bases outside gene matches: 3. The V gene's germline CDR1 is ENHRY and CDR2 SYGVKD. The CDR3 length is 13 residues.

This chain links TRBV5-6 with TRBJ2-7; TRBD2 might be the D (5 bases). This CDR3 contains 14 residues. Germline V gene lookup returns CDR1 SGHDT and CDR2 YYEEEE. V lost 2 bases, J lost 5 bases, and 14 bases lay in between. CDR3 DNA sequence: TGTGCCAGCAGCTTTATAGAGGGCACCCACGAGCAGTACTTC. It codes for CASSFIEGTHEQYF.

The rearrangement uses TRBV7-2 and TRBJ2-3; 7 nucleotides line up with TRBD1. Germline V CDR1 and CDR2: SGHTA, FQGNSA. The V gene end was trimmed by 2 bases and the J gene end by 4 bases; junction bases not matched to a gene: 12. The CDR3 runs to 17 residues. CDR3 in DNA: TGTGCCAGCAGCTTACCCCTAGGGGGCAATGTAGCAGATACGCAGTATTTT. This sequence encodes CASSLPLGGNVADTQYF.

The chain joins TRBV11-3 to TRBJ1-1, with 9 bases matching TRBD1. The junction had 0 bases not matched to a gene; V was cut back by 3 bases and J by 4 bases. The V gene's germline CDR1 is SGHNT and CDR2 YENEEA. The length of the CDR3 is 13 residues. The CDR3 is CASSLGQGTEAFF. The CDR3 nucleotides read TGTGCCAGCAGCTTGGGACAGGGCACTGAAGCTTTCTTT.

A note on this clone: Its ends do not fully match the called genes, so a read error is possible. The chain's CDR3 is CASSFAGTGSFGAF. The CDR3 nucleotides are TGTGCCAGCAGCTTCGCCGGGACAGGGTCCTTTGGCGCCTTC. The genes are TRBV7-9 and TRBJ1-2, with 9 bases identical to TRBD1. CDR1 is SEHNR, CDR2 FQNEAQ, per germline (reference sequence). There are 14 residues in the CDR3.

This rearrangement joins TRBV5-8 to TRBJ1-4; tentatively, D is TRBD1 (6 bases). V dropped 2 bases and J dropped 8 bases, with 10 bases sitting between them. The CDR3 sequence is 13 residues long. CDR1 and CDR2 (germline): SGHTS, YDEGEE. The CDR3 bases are TGTGCCAGCAGCTTAAGACAGGAGGAAAAACTGTTTTTT. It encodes CASSLRQEEKLFF.

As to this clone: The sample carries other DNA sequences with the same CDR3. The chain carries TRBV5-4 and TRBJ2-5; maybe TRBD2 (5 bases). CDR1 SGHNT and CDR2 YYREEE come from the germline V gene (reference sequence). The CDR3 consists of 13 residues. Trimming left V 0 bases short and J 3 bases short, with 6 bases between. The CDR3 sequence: CASSLGREETQYF. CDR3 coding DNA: TGTGCCAGCAGCTTGGGGCGGGAAGAGACCCAGTACTTC.

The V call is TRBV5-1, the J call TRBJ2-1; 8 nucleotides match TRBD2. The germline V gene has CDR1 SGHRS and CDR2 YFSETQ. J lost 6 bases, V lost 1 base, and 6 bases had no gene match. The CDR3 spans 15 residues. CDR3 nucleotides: TGCGCCAGCAGCTTGATGGGACTAGAACGCAATGAGCAGTTCTTC. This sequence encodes CASSLMGLERNEQFF.

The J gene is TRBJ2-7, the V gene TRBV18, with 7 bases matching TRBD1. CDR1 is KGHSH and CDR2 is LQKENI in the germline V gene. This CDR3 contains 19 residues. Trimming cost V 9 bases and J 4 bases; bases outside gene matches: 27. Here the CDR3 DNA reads TGTGCCAGTTCCCCCCTCCAGGGGGTGTTGGGGCGACAAGGATACGAGCAGTACTTC. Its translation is CASSPLQGVLGRQGYEQYF.

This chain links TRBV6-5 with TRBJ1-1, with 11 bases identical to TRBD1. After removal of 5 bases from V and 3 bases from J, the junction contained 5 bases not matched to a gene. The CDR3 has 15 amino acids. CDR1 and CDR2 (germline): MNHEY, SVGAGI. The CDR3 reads CASSPDRGRDTEAFF. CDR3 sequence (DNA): TGTGCCAGCAGTCCGGACAGGGGGCGAGACACTGAAGCTTTCTTT.

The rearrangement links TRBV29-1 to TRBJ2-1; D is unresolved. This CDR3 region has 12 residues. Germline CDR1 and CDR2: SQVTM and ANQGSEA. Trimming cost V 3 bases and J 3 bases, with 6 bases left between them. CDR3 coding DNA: TGCAGCGTTGAGGCCCGCTACAATGAGCAGTTCTTC. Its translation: CSVEARYNEQFF.

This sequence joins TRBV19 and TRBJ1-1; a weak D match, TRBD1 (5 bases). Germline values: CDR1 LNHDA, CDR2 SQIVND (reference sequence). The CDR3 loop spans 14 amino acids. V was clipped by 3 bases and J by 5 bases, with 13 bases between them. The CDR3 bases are TGTGCCAGTAGTATGGGGGGAGGGCGAACTGAAGCTTTCTTT. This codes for CASSMGGGRTEAFF.

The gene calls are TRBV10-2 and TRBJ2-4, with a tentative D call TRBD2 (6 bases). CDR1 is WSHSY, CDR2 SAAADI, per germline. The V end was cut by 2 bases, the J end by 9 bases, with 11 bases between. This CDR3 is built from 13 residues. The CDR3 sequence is CASSERQGGIQYF. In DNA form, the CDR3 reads TGCGCCAGCAGTGAGAGGCAGGGAGGCATTCAGTACTTC.

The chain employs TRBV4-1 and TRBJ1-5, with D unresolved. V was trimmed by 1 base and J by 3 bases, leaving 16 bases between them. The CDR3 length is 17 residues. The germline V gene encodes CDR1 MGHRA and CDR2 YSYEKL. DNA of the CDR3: TGCGCCAGCAGCCAAGGCCGCGGTACCCCAGACAATCAGCCCCAGCATTTT. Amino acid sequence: CASSQGRGTPDNQPQHF.

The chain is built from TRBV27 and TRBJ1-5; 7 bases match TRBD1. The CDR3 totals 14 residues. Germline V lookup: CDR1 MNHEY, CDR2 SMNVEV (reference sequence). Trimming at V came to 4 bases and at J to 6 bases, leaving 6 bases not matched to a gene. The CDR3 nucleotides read TGTGCCAGCAGTTCCGACAGGGCTCGTCAGCCCCAGCATTTT. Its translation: CASSSDRARQPQHF.

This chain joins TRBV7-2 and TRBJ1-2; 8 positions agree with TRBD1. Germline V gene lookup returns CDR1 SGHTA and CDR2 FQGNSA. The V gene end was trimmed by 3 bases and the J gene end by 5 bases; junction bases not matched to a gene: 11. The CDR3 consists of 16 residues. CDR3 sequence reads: CASSFRSGGTWYGYTF. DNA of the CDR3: TGTGCCAGCAGCTTTCGGTCAGGGGGCACCTGGTATGGCTACACCTTC. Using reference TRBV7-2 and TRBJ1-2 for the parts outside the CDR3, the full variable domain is GAGVSQSPSNKVTEKGKDVELRCDPISGHTALYWYRQSLGQGLEFLIYFQGNSAPDKSGLPSDRFSAERTGGSVSTLTIQRTQQEDSAVYLCASSFRSGGTWYGYTFGSGTRLTVV.

The CDR3 coding sequence is TGTGCCAGCAGCATTAACAGGGGGGGATTCTACGAGCAGTACTTC. Translated, it gives CASSINRGGFYEQYF. V usage is TRBV7-9 and J usage is TRBJ2-7, with a tentative D call TRBD1 (8 bases). Trimming stripped 5 bases from V and 3 bases from J, with 17 bases between. The CDR3 covers 15 residues. Per the germline V gene, CDR1 is SEHNR and CDR2 is FQNEAQ (reference sequence).

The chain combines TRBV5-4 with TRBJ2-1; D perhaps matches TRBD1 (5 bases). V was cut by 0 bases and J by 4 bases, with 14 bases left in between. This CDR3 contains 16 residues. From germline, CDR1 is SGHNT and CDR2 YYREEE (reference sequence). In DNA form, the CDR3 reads TGTGCCAGCAGCTTGGAAGGGGCAGGACCATACAATGAGCAGTTCTTC. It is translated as CASSLEGAGPYNEQFF.

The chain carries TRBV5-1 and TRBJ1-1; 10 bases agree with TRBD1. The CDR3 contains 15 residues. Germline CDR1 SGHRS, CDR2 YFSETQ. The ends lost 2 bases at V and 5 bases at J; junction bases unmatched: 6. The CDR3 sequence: CASSFRQGARTEAFF. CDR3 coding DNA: TGCGCCAGCAGCTTCCGACAGGGGGCGCGGACTGAAGCTTTCTTT.

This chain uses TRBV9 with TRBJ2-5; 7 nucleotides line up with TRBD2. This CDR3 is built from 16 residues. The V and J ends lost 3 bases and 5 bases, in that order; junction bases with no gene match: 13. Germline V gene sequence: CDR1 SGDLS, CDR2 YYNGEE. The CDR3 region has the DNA TGTGCCAGCAGCGGGGGGGGAACCACCCTTGGGGAGACCCAGTACTTC. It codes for CASSGGGTTLGETQYF.

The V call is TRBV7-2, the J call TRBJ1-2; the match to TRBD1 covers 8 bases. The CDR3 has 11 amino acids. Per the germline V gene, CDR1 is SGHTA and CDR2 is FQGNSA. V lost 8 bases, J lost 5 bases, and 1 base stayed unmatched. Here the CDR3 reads CASGTGYGYTF. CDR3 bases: TGTGCCAGCGGGACAGGTTATGGCTACACCTTC. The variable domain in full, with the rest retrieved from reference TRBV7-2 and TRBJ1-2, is GAGVSQSPSNKVTEKGKDVELRCDPISGHTALYWYRQSLGQGLEFLIYFQGNSAPDKSGLPSDRFSAERTGGSVSTLTIQRTQQEDSAVYLCASGTGYGYTFGSGTRLTVV.

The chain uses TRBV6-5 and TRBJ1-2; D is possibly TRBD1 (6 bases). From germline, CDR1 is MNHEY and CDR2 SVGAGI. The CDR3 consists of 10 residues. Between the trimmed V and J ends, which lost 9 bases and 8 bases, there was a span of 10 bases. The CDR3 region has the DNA TGTGCCAGTAACAGGGCCGGCTACACCTTC. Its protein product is CASNRAGYTF.